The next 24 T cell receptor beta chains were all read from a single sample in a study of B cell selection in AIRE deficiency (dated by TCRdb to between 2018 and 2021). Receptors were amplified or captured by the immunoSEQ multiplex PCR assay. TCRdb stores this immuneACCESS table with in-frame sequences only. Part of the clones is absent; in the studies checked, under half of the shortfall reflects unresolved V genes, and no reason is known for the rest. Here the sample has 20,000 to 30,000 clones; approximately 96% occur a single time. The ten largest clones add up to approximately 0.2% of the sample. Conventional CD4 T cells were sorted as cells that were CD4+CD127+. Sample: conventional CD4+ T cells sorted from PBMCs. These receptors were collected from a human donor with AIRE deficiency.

CDR3 in DNA: TGTGCCAGTAGGGACAGGGAACCCAAAAACATTCAGTACTTC. It encodes CASRDREPKNIQYF. The gene calls are TRBV19 and TRBJ2-4, with 8 bases matching TRBD1. The V segment lost 6 bases and the J segment 2 bases; nucleotides outside the gene matches: 3. In germline, CDR1 is LNHDA, CDR2 SQIVND (reference sequence). The CDR3 covers 14 residues.

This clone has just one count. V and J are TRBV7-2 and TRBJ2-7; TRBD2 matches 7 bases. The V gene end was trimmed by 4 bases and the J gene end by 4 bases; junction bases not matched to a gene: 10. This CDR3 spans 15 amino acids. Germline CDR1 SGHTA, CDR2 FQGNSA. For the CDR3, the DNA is TGTGCCAGCAGCTCCCAGCGGGAAAGAATGTACGAGCAGTACTTC. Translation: CASSSQRERMYEQYF.

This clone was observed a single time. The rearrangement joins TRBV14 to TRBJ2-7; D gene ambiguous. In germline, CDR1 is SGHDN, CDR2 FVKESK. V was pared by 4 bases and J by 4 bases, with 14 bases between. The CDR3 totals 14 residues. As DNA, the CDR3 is TGTGCCAGCAGCCCCGACTTCCGTCAGTACGAGCAGTACTTC. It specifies CASSPDFRQYEQYF.

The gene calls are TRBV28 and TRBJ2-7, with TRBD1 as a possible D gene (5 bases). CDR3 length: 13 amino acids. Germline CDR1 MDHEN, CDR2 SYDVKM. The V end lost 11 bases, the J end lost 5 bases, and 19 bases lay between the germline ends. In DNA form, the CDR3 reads TGTGCCGTACACTGGGGCAATACCCACGAGCAGTACTTC. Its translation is CAVHWGNTHEQYF. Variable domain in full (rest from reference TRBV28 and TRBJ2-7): DVKVTQSSRYLVKRTGEKVFLECVQDMDHENMFWYRQDPGLGLRLIYFSYDVKMKEKGDIPEGYSVSREKKERFSLILESASTNQTSMYLCAVHWGNTHEQYFGPGTRLTVT.

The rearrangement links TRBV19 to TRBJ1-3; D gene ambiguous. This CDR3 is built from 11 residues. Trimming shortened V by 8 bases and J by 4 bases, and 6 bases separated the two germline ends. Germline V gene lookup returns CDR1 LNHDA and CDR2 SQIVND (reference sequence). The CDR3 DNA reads TGTGCCAGTGCAACAGGAAACACCATATATTTT. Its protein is CASATGNTIYF. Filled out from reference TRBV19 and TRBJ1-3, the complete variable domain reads DGGITQSPKYLFRKEGQNVTLSCEQNLNHDAMYWYRQDPGQGLRLIYYSQIVNDFQKGDIAEGYSVSREKKESFPLTVTSAQKNPTAFYLCASATGNTIYFGEGSWLTVV.

CDR3 bases: TGTGCCAGCTCACCATCGGGACTCAACACCGGGGAGCTGTTTTTT. Protein product: CASSPSGLNTGELFF. This chain links TRBV18 with TRBJ2-2, with D tentatively TRBD2 (6 bases). Germline assignment: CDR1 KGHSH and CDR2 LQKENI. The CDR3 is 15 amino acids. Trimming took 2 bases from V and 2 from J, leaving 9 bases between them. The full variable domain, rest sourced from reference TRBV18 and TRBJ2-2, is NAGVMQNPRHLVRRRGQEARLRCSPMKGHSHVYWYRQLPEEGLKFMVYLQKENIIDESGMPKERFSAEFPKEGPSILRIQQVVRGDSAAYFCASSPSGLNTGELFFGEGSRLTVL.

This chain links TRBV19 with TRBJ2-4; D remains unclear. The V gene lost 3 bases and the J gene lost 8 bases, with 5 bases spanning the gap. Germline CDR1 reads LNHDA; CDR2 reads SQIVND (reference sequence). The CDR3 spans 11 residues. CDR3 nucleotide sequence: TGTGCCAGTAGTATGTGGGACATTCAGTACTTC. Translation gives CASSMWDIQYF.

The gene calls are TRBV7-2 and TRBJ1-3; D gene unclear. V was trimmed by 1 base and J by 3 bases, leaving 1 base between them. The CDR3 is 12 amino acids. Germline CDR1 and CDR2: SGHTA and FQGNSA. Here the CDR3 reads CASSLGGNTIYF. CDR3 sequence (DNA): TGTGCCAGCAGCTTAGGTGGAAACACCATATATTTT.

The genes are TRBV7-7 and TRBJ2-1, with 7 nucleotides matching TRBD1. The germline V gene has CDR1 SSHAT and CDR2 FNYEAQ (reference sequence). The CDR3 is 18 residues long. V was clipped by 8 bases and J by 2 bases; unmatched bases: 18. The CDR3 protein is CASPGPQGPRDTYNEQFF. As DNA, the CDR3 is TGTGCCAGCCCCGGGCCACAGGGGCCTCGGGATACCTACAATGAGCAGTTCTTC.

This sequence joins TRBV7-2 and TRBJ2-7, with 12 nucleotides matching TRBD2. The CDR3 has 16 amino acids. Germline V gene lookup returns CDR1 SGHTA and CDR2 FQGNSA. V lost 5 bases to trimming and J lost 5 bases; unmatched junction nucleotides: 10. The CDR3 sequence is CASSLRLAGVLNEQYF. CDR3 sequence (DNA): TGTGCCAGCAGCCTTAGACTAGCGGGAGTTCTCAACGAGCAGTACTTC.

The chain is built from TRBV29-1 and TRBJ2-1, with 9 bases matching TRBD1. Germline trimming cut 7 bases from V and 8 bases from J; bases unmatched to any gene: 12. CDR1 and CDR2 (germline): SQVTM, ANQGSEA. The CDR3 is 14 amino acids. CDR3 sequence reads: CSASGTGRVDEQFF. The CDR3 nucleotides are TGCAGCGCATCCGGGACAGGGAGAGTCGATGAGCAGTTCTTC.

As DNA, the CDR3 is TGTGCCATCCGGTGGCAGGGGGTGGTCAATGAGCAGTTCTTC. Translated, it gives CAIRWQGVVNEQFF. The rearrangement joins TRBV10-3 to TRBJ2-1; 7 bases line up with TRBD1. The CDR3 totals 14 residues. Germline V gene sequence: CDR1 ENHRY, CDR2 SYGVKD. V lost 8 bases to trimming and J lost 6 bases; unmatched junction nucleotides: 10.

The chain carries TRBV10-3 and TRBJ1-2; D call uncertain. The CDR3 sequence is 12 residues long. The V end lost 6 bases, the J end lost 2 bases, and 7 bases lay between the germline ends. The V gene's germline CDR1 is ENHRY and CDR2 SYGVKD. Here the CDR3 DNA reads TGTGCCATCAGCGGGGTCAACTATGGCTACACCTTC. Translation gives CAISGVNYGYTF.

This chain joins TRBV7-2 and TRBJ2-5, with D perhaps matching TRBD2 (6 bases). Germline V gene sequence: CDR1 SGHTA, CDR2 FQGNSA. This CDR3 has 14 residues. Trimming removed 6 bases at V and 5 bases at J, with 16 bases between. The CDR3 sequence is CASSPPGAWETQYF. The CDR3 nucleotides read TGTGCCAGCAGTCCCCCGGGAGCTTGGGAGACCCAGTACTTC.

CDR3 amino acids: CASSPQGGRAFVVGNEQFF. DNA for the CDR3: TGTGCCAGCAGCCCTCAGGGGGGCAGGGCGTTTGTGGTGGGCAATGAGCAGTTCTTC. This chain connects TRBV7-2 to TRBJ2-1, with D possibly being TRBD1 (7 bases). CDR1 is SGHTA and CDR2 is FQGNSA in the germline V gene. The CDR3 is 19 residues long. V was cut by 5 bases and J by 6 bases, with 29 bases left in between.

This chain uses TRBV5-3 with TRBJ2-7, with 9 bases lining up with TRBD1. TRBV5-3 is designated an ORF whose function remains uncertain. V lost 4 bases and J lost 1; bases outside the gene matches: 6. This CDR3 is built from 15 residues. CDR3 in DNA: TGTGCCAGAAGCCCGCCGGGACAGGGTTCCTACGAGCAGTACTTC. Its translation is CARSPPGQGSYEQYF.

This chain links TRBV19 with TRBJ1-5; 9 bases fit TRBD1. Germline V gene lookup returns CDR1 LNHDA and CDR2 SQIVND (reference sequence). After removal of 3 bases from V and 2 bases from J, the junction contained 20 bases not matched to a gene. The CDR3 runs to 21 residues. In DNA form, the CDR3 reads TGTGCCAGTAGTATCCCACCAGGGACAGGGAGGGGGTATCGTGGCAATCAGCCCCAGCATTTT. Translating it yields CASSIPPGTGRGYRGNQPQHF.

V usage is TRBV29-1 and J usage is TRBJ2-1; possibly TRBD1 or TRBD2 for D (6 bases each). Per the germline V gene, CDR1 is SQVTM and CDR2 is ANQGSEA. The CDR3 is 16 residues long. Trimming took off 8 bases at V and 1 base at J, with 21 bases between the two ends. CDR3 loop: CSSWGSGAKSYNEQFF. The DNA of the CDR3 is TGCAGCTCCTGGGGCTCGGGGGCAAAATCCTACAATGAGCAGTTCTTC.

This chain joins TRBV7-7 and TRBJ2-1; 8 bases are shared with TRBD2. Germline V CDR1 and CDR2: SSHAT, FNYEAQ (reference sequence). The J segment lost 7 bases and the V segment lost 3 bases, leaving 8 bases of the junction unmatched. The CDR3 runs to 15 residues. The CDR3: CASSFEAGVLNEQFF. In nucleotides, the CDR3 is TGTGCCAGCAGCTTTGAAGCGGGAGTCTTGAATGAGCAGTTCTTC.

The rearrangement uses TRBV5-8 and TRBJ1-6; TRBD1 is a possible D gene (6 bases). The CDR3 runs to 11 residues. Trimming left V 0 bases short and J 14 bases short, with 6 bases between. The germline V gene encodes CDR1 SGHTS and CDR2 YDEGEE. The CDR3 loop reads CASSLEGALHF. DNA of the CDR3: TGTGCCAGCAGCTTGGAGGGGGCCCTCCACTTT.

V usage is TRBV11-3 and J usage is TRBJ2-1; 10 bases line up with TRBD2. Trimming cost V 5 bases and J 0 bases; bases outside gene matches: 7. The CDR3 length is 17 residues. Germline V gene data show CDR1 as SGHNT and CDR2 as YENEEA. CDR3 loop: CASSQTSGASSYNEQFF. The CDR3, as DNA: TGTGCCAGCAGCCAAACTAGCGGGGCAAGCTCCTACAATGAGCAGTTCTTC.

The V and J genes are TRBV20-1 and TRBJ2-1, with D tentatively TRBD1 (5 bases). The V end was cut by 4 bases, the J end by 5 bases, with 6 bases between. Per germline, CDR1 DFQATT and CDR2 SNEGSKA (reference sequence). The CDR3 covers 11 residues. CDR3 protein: CSAIGDNEQFF. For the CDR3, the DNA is TGCAGTGCTATAGGGGACAATGAGCAGTTCTTC.

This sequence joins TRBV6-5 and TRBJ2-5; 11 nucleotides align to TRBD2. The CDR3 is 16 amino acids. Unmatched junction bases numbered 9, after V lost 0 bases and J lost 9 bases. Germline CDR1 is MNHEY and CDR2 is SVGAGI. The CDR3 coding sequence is TGTGCCAGCAGTTACTCGGGGGGGACTAGCGGAACAGCCCAGTACTTC. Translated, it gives CASSYSGGTSGTAQYF.

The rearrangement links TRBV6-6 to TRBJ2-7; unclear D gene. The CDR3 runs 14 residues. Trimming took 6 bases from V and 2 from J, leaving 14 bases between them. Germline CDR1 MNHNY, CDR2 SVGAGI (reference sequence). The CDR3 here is CASRSDGATYEQYF. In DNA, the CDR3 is TGTGCCAGCAGGTCCGACGGCGCTACCTACGAGCAGTACTTC.